This T cell receptor (beta chain) was identified in a study of OX40 agonist ivuxolimab in advanced cancers. Study observations and caveats: What antigens the expanded peripheral T cells recognized was never established.

TCRdb's copy holds only in-frame clones and misses some; the assay was immunoSEQ multiplex PCR. The table has about 43,000 clones, 86% seen once. Per germline, CDR1 SGHDN and CDR2 FVKESK. The ends lost 6 bases at V and 2 bases at J; junction bases unmatched: 7. This CDR3 spans 14 amino acids. On this clone itself: The antigen is undetermined.

This sequence originates from an adult with an advanced solid tumor such as melanoma, head and neck, liver or kidney cancer. The chain employs TRBV14 and TRBJ2-7, with TRBD1 matching 7 bases. Material: CD4+ or CD8+ T cells sorted from blood, obtained in a trial of the OX40 agonist ivuxolimab. This chain's CDR3 is CASRRQGWPYEQYF. The CDR3 region has the DNA TGTGCCAGCAGACGACAGGGTTGGCCCTACGAGCAGTACTTC.